The 20 T cell receptor beta chains reported below all come from one sample, sequenced in a study of blood T cell repertoires in COVID-19. Generated by immunoSEQ multiplex PCR, the TCRdb table keeps only in-frame clones and is missing some. The table includes 160,000 or so clones, 78% detected once. The sample taken for sequencing was peripheral blood. The receptors shown here come from a woman over 75 with acute or convalescent COVID-19.

The chain has TRBV3-1 (or the pseudogene TRBV3-2) and TRBJ1-6; TRBD1 is a possible D gene (5 bases). Per the germline V gene, CDR1 is LGHDT and CDR2 is YNNKEL (reference sequence). This CDR3 comprises 14 residues. Trimming shortened V by 1 base and J by 7 bases, and 8 bases separated the two germline ends. The CDR3 nucleotides are TGTGCCAGCAGCCAAGCGGGGGGGAATTCACCCCTCCACTTT. Translation: CASSQAGGNSPLHF.

About this clone itself: The same CDR3 can be traced to other DNA sequences in this sample. The chain employs TRBV3-1 (or the pseudogene TRBV3-2) and TRBJ1-5; weak D call: TRBD1 (6 bases). V dropped 4 bases and J dropped 0 bases, with 10 bases sitting between them. The length of the CDR3 is 15 residues. Germline CDR1 and CDR2: LGHDT and YNNKEL (reference sequence). The CDR3 loop is CASSPGTLSNQPQHF. CDR3 DNA: TGTGCCAGCAGCCCCGGGACACTTAGCAATCAGCCCCAGCATTTT.

The chain carries TRBV2 and TRBJ1-1; TRBD1 might be the D (6 bases). Trimming left V 4 bases short and J 11 bases short, with 14 bases between. This CDR3 has 12 amino acids. Germline V gives CDR1 SNHLY, CDR2 FYNNEI. The CDR3 is CASSGGGRRAFF. The CDR3 nucleotides read TGTGCCAGCAGTGGGGGGGGGCGCCGCGCTTTCTTT.

This chain uses TRBV7-3 with TRBJ2-1, with TRBD2 matching over 11 bases. Germline trimming cut 5 bases from V and 9 bases from J; bases unmatched to any gene: 15. The CDR3 sequence is 17 residues long. From germline, CDR1 is SGHTA and CDR2 FQGTGA. The CDR3 sequence: CASSPPGLAGGRGEQFF. The CDR3, as DNA: TGTGCCAGCAGCCCCCCGGGGCTAGCGGGAGGTAGGGGTGAGCAGTTCTTC.

V gene TRBV5-4 combines with J gene TRBJ2-1, with 8 bases identical to TRBD2. The CDR3 is 12 residues long. With V trimmed by 4 bases and J by 11 bases, 5 bases remained unmatched. The germline V gene has CDR1 SGHNT and CDR2 YYREEE (reference sequence). CDR3 sequence (DNA): TGTGCCAGCAGCCCAGGGACTAGGCAGCAGTTCTTC. As protein: CASSPGTRQQFF.

This clone was seen a handful of times. This rearrangement joins TRBV24-1 to TRBJ1-1; 7 bases fit TRBD1. There are 13 residues in the CDR3. J was trimmed by 4 bases and V by 5 bases; bases with no gene match: 3. Germline V gene lookup returns CDR1 KGHDR and CDR2 SFDVKD. The CDR3 DNA reads as TGTGCCACCAGTGCTCCAGGGGGCACTGAAGCTTTCTTT. Residues: CATSAPGGTEAFF.

The chain has TRBV28 and TRBJ1-4, with TRBD1 matching over 7 bases. The CDR3 loop spans 15 amino acids. Germline V gene data show CDR1 as MDHEN and CDR2 as SYDVKM. Germline trimming cut 6 bases from V and 3 bases from J; bases unmatched to any gene: 7. The CDR3 loop reads CASRPEGASNEKLFF. DNA of the CDR3: TGTGCCAGCAGGCCAGAGGGGGCCTCTAATGAAAAACTGTTTTTT.

The rearrangement joins TRBV18 to TRBJ2-3, with TRBD1 as a possible D gene (5 bases). Trimming shortened V by 3 bases and J by 4 bases, and 14 bases separated the two germline ends. Germline V CDR1 and CDR2: KGHSH, LQKENI. The CDR3 extends over 15 amino acids. The CDR3 DNA reads as TGTGCCAGCTCACCGGGGCCGGGTGGGGCAGATACGCAGTATTTT. It codes for CASSPGPGGADTQYF.

As concerns this clone: This CDR3 is also generated by other DNA sequences in the sample. This chain joins TRBV7-8 and TRBJ2-7, with 8 positions matching TRBD2. Germline CDR1 is SGHVS and CDR2 is FQNEAQ. Trimming removed 0 bases from V and 4 bases from J; junction bases left unmatched: 2. The CDR3 is 14 residues long. CDR3 sequence reads: CASSLASGVYEQYF. The CDR3, as DNA: TGTGCCAGCAGCTTAGCTAGCGGGGTTTACGAGCAGTACTTC.

V and J are TRBV24-1 and TRBJ2-3; D remains unclear. Trimming removed 5 bases at V and 4 bases at J, with 6 bases between. CDR3 length: 12 amino acids. Germline assignment: CDR1 KGHDR and CDR2 SFDVKD. The CDR3 DNA follows: TGTGCCACCAGTGGAGTAGCAGATACGCAGTATTTT. Protein product: CATSGVADTQYF.

This clone occurred a few times. CDR3 DNA: TGCGCCAGCAGCCAGCCCTGGGACAGGGCGGGCTACACCTTC. Translating gives CASSQPWDRAGYTF. V is TRBV4-1 and J is TRBJ1-2, with 9 bases that match TRBD1. Per germline, CDR1 MGHRA and CDR2 YSYEKL. Germline trimming cut 3 bases from V and 8 bases from J; bases unmatched to any gene: 7. The CDR3 has 14 amino acids.

The chain recombines TRBV6-6 with TRBJ2-7; D might be TRBD1 (5 bases). Germline CDR1 is MNHNY and CDR2 is SVGAGI (reference sequence). This CDR3 is 12 amino acids long. V dropped 5 bases and J dropped 4 bases, with 9 bases sitting between them. CDR3 in amino acids: CASSQDIYEQYF. The DNA of the CDR3 is TGTGCCAGCAGTCAGGACATTTACGAGCAGTACTTC.

The rearrangement uses TRBV6-5 and TRBJ1-5, with a possible D match to TRBD1 (5 bases). V lost 5 bases to trimming and J lost 9 bases, with 17 bases between them. CDR1 is MNHEY, CDR2 SVGAGI, per germline. The CDR3 covers 14 residues. In DNA, the CDR3 is TGTGCCAGCAGTCGCACGGACACTCCTGGGCCCCAGCATTTT. Amino acid sequence: CASSRTDTPGPQHF.

The count of this clone is one. The V call is TRBV7-6, the J call TRBJ2-5; TRBD2 matches 8 bases. CDR1 and CDR2 (germline): SGHVS, FNYEAQ. The CDR3 extends over 16 amino acids. Trimming at V came to 5 bases and at J to 4 bases, leaving 12 bases not matched to a gene. The CDR3 loop reads CASSKVTGGAVETQYF. CDR3 nucleotides: TGTGCCAGCAGCAAAGTCACGGGGGGGGCGGTAGAGACCCAGTACTTC.

CDR3 DNA: TGTGCCAGCAGACCGACTAGCATGAATGAGCAGTTCTTC. It is translated as CASRPTSMNEQFF. V usage is TRBV12-3 or TRBV12-4 and J usage is TRBJ2-1; 7 bases map to TRBD2. J lost 7 bases, V lost 6 bases, and 6 bases had no gene match. This CDR3 comprises 13 residues.

The V call is TRBV7-9, the J call TRBJ2-1, with D perhaps matching TRBD1 (5 bases). CDR3 size: 14 residues. Germline values: CDR1 SEHNR, CDR2 FQNEAQ (reference sequence). Trimming cost V 2 bases and J 9 bases, with 14 bases left between them. CDR3: CASSLPAGSGEQFF. The CDR3 nucleotides read TGTGCCAGCAGCTTACCGGCAGGGTCCGGTGAGCAGTTCTTC.

This clone appeared a single time. CDR3 region: CASRRTGFTGELFF. As DNA, the CDR3 is TGTGCCAGCAGAAGGACAGGGTTCACCGGGGAGCTGTTTTTT. This chain uses TRBV7-2 with TRBJ2-2, with 8 bases that match TRBD1. CDR1 is SGHTA and CDR2 is FQGNSA in the germline V gene. The CDR3 totals 14 residues. The V gene end was trimmed by 6 bases and the J gene end by 4 bases; junction bases not matched to a gene: 4.

The chain employs TRBV7-8 and TRBJ1-5; D unclear. Germline CDR1 reads SGHVS; CDR2 reads FQNEAQ. The CDR3 sequence is 14 residues long. Between the trimmed V and J ends, which lost 0 bases and 2 bases, there was a span of 5 bases. The CDR3 region has the DNA TGTGCCAGCAGCTTAGCAGGAGGCAATCAGCCCCAGCATTTT. Translation gives CASSLAGGNQPQHF.

The rearrangement joins TRBV12-3 or TRBV12-4 to TRBJ2-2; D unclear. Trimming pared 4 bases from V and 2 bases from J, leaving 5 bases between. The length of the CDR3 is 13 residues. This chain's CDR3 is CASSSLNTGELFF. The CDR3 DNA is TGTGCCAGCAGTTCTTTAAACACCGGGGAGCTGTTTTTT.

The V and J genes are TRBV5-4 and TRBJ1-4; unclear D gene. Germline assignment: CDR1 SGHNT and CDR2 YYREEE (reference sequence). The CDR3 consists of 13 residues. Between the trimmed V and J ends, which lost 3 bases and 5 bases, there was a span of 8 bases. Here the CDR3 reads CASSSGINEKLFF. DNA for the CDR3: TGTGCCAGCAGCTCGGGGATCAATGAAAAACTGTTTTTT.